These 27 T cell receptor beta chains came from one sample sequenced in a study of cytomegalovirus exposure and HLA in healthy donors. Profiling relied on immunoSEQ multiplex PCR, and the TCRdb table lists in-frame clones only, not all of them. The sample yields about 98,000 clones, approximately 88% seen once. The source material was PBMCs. The receptor set was obtained from a woman in her twenties or thirties in good health and CMV-seronegative.

The chain links TRBV14 to TRBJ1-1; 7 nucleotides agree with TRBD1. CDR1 SGHDN and CDR2 FVKESK come from the germline V gene. Losses at the gene ends were 3 bases for V and 1 base for J; bases not matched to a gene: 2. This CDR3 has 14 amino acids. CDR3 nucleotides: TGTGCCAGCAGCCACAGGGGGACGAACACTGAAGCTTTCTTT. It codes for CASSHRGTNTEAFF.

CDR3 in amino acids: CASPPGLGKNIQYF. The CDR3 nucleotides are TGTGCCAGTCCGCCCGGACTAGGCAAAAACATTCAGTACTTC. The chain combines TRBV19 with TRBJ2-4; 7 bases map to TRBD2. V shed 8 bases and J 3 bases; nucleotides not matched to a gene: 7. From germline, CDR1 is LNHDA and CDR2 SQIVND (reference sequence). CDR3 length: 14 residues. Full variable domain (rest looked up from reference TRBV19 and TRBJ2-4): DGGITQSPKYLFRKEGQNVTLSCEQNLNHDAMYWYRQDPGQGLRLIYYSQIVNDFQKGDIAEGYSVSREKKESFPLTVTSAQKNPTAFYLCASPPGLGKNIQYFGAGTRLSVL.

The genes are TRBV18 and TRBJ1-1, with D uncertain. This CDR3 contains 14 residues. Germline V CDR1 and CDR2: KGHSH, LQKENI. Trimming stripped 0 bases from V and 1 base from J, with 6 bases between. CDR3 sequence: CASSPPSENTEAFF. The DNA for the CDR3 is TGTGCCAGCTCACCACCTTCAGAGAACACTGAAGCTTTCTTT.

The V and J genes are TRBV15 and TRBJ2-1; 9 bases agree with TRBD2. The J segment lost 5 bases and the V segment lost 5 bases, leaving 7 bases of the junction unmatched. The CDR3 extends over 15 amino acids. CDR1 and CDR2 (germline): LNHNV, YYDKDF (reference sequence). CDR3 loop: CATSPGQREDNEQFF. The CDR3 DNA reads TGTGCCACCAGCCCAGGCCAGCGGGAGGACAATGAGCAGTTCTTC.

Here the CDR3 DNA reads TGTGCCAGCAGCTCGGCGGAAGAGCAGTTCTTC. This codes for CASSSAEEQFF. This sequence joins TRBV7-6 and TRBJ2-1; no reliable D call. The germline gives CDR1 SGHVS, CDR2 FNYEAQ. Trimming cost V 4 bases and J 10 bases, with 8 bases left between them. The CDR3 runs 11 residues.

This sequence joins TRBV4-1 and TRBJ1-2, with 12 bases lining up with TRBD1. CDR1 MGHRA and CDR2 YSYEKL come from the germline V gene. This CDR3 region has 15 residues. Losses at the gene ends were 3 bases for V and 4 bases for J; bases not matched to a gene: 3. The CDR3 sequence: CASSQGQGAGYGYTF. The CDR3 DNA reads TGCGCCAGCAGCCAGGGACAGGGGGCGGGCTATGGCTACACCTTC.

This chain uses TRBV19 with TRBJ1-2, with a tentative D call TRBD1 (5 bases). The length of the CDR3 is 14 residues. V was trimmed by 9 bases and J by 4 bases, leaving 18 bases between them. CDR1 and CDR2 from the germline V gene are LNHDA and SQIVND (reference sequence). In DNA form, the CDR3 reads TGTGCCAGCTGGCGCCGGGACTCCATCTATGGCTACACCTTC. Translated: CASWRRDSIYGYTF.

The V gene is TRBV10-3, the J gene TRBJ2-7; 9 nucleotides agree with TRBD1. With V trimmed by 10 bases and J by 3 bases, 7 bases remained unmatched. CDR1 ENHRY and CDR2 SYGVKD come from the germline V gene. The CDR3 sequence is 13 residues long. In DNA form, the CDR3 reads TGTGCCACGAGACCGGGACAGGGCTACGAGCAGTACTTC. This encodes CATRPGQGYEQYF.

This chain links TRBV9 with TRBJ2-5; 10 positions match TRBD2. The CDR3 extends over 15 amino acids. The germline CDR1 and CDR2 sequences are SGDLS and YYNGEE. V was clipped by 4 bases and J by 2 bases; unmatched bases: 5. CDR3 sequence reads: CASSPQAGGQETQYF. DNA for the CDR3: TGTGCCAGCAGCCCCCAAGCGGGGGGGCAAGAGACCCAGTACTTC. Using reference TRBV9 and TRBJ2-5 for the parts outside the CDR3, the full variable domain is DSGVTQTPKHLITATGQRVTLRCSPRSGDLSVYWYQQSLDQGLQFLIQYYNGEERAKGNILERFSAQQFPDLHSELNLSSLELGDSALYFCASSPQAGGQETQYFGPGTRLLVL.

V and J are TRBV7-2 and TRBJ1-2; D unresolved. The CDR3 has 17 residues. Germline CDR1 is SGHTA and CDR2 is FQGNSA. Trimming cost V 1 base and J 6 bases, with 21 bases left between them. CDR3 nucleotide sequence: TGTGCCAGCAGCTTAGAGACCAGCTTGGGCCGATCGCATGGCTACACCTTC. Translated, it gives CASSLETSLGRSHGYTF.

The rearrangement links TRBV5-1 to TRBJ2-3; 8 positions agree with TRBD2. With V trimmed by 4 bases and J by 1 base, 8 bases remained unmatched. CDR3 size: 16 residues. Germline V gene data show CDR1 as SGHRS and CDR2 as YFSETQ. The CDR3 reads CASSPGNSGGTDTQYF. CDR3 nucleotides: TGCGCCAGCAGCCCTGGTAATAGCGGGGGCACAGATACGCAGTATTTT.

This rearrangement joins TRBV28 to TRBJ2-6; maybe TRBD1 (6 bases). Trimming took off 6 bases at V and 4 bases at J, with 7 bases between the two ends. Germline V gene data show CDR1 as MDHEN and CDR2 as SYDVKM. There are 13 residues in the CDR3. CDR3 region: CASSGTGANVLTF. CDR3 nucleotide sequence: TGTGCCAGCAGCGGGACAGGGGCCAACGTCCTGACTTTC.

The gene calls are TRBV27 and TRBJ1-1, with 8 bases that match TRBD1. Germline assignment: CDR1 MNHEY and CDR2 SMNVEV (reference sequence). V shed 5 bases and J 7 bases; nucleotides not matched to a gene: 12. The CDR3 runs 15 residues. DNA of the CDR3: TGTGCCAGCAGTATTACAGGACAGGGAGGGGGTGAAGCTTTCTTT. Its protein product is CASSITGQGGGEAFF.

The chain is built from TRBV10-3 and TRBJ2-3; 11 nucleotides align to TRBD1. The CDR3 spans 15 residues. Germline CDR1 ENHRY, CDR2 SYGVKD. The trim removed 2 bases at V and 4 bases at J, leaving 2 bases unmatched. CDR3 bases: TGTGCCATCAGTGAGGGGGGACAGGGGGCAGATACGCAGTATTTT. This codes for CAISEGGQGADTQYF.

V and J are TRBV2 and TRBJ2-7; no clear D. Trimming removed 6 bases from V and 6 bases from J, with 12 bases in between. Germline V lookup: CDR1 SNHLY, CDR2 FYNNEI. CDR3 length: 12 residues. Written as DNA, the CDR3 is TGTGCCAGCAGGGTGACATTCACCGAGCAGTACTTC. Its translation: CASRVTFTEQYF. Complete variable domain (other parts from reference TRBV2 and TRBJ2-7): EPEVTQTPSHQVTQMGQEVILRCVPISNHLYFYWYRQILGQKVEFLVSFYNNEISEKSEIFDDQFSVERPDGSNFTLKIRSTKLEDSAMYFCASRVTFTEQYFGPGTRLTVT.

This chain uses TRBV29-1 with TRBJ2-7; D is uncertain. Germline V CDR1 and CDR2: SQVTM, ANQGSEA. Trimming cost V 4 bases and J 2 bases, with 12 bases left between them. The CDR3 loop spans 13 amino acids. The CDR3 loop is CSVVSVPTYEQYF. CDR3 in DNA: TGCAGCGTTGTTTCCGTCCCTACCTACGAGCAGTACTTC.

This rearrangement joins TRBV5-4 to TRBJ1-2; D may be TRBD1 (5 bases). Germline V gene sequence: CDR1 SGHNT, CDR2 YYREEE (reference sequence). This CDR3 is built from 15 residues. Trimming removed 6 bases from V and 1 base from J, with 16 bases in between. CDR3 in amino acids: CASTSPGGFNYGYTF. CDR3 nucleotide sequence: TGTGCCAGCACCTCCCCCGGGGGATTTAACTATGGCTACACCTTC. Supplemented by reference TRBV5-4 and TRBJ1-2, the full variable domain reads ETGVTQSPTHLIKTRGQQVTLRCSSQSGHNTVSWYQQALGQGPQFIFQYYREEENGRGNFPPRFSGLQFPNYSSELNVNALELDDSALYLCASTSPGGFNYGYTFGSGTRLTVV.

The chain employs TRBV5-1 and TRBJ2-7; 7 positions agree with TRBD2. Germline V CDR1 and CDR2: SGHRS, YFSETQ. The CDR3 sequence is 14 residues long. J lost 4 bases, V lost 3 bases, and 7 bases had no gene match. CDR3 nucleotide sequence: TGCGCCAGCAGCTCGCGGGAGCGCTGGTACGAGCAGTACTTC. This gives the protein CASSSRERWYEQYF.

This chain links TRBV13 with TRBJ2-7, with no clear D. Germline lookup yields CDR1 PRHDT and CDR2 FYEKMQ (reference sequence). The CDR3 spans 17 residues. V lost 8 bases and J 2 bases, leaving 25 bases between the germline ends. The CDR3 reads CASHSAPRSGATYEQYF. The CDR3 DNA sequence: TGTGCCAGCCACTCCGCCCCGAGGTCCGGTGCCACCTACGAGCAGTACTTC.

This clone was seen a single time. This chain connects TRBV7-2 to TRBJ2-7; 9 bases align to TRBD2. Germline loops: CDR1 SGHTA, CDR2 FQGNSA. The CDR3 loop spans 15 amino acids. With 5 bases clipped from V and 2 bases from J, the junction kept 7 bases outside the gene matches. CDR3 residues: CASSLSGSVAYEQYF. For the CDR3, the DNA is TGTGCCAGCAGCCTTAGCGGGAGCGTAGCCTACGAGCAGTACTTC.

The V gene is TRBV2, the J gene TRBJ1-2, with 7 bases fitting TRBD1. The CDR3 runs to 12 residues. Germline-derived CDR1 and CDR2 are SNHLY and FYNNEI. The V segment lost 8 bases and the J segment 4 bases; nucleotides outside the gene matches: 4. The CDR3 DNA reads TGTGCCAGCCAGACAGGGATCTATGGCTACACCTTC. Encoded protein: CASQTGIYGYTF.

The rearrangement joins TRBV27 to TRBJ1-2; a possible D gene is TRBD1 (6 bases). The V end was cut by 5 bases, the J end by 4 bases, with 20 bases between. The V gene's germline CDR1 is MNHEY and CDR2 SMNVEV (reference sequence). The CDR3 contains 16 residues. In DNA, the CDR3 is TGTGCCAGCAGTCCTGGACCGGGACGGGGGGCCTATGGCTACACCTTC. This encodes CASSPGPGRGAYGYTF.

The V and J genes are TRBV4-1 and TRBJ1-1; 8 bases match TRBD1. The ends lost 4 bases at V and 4 bases at J; junction bases unmatched: 5. The germline gives CDR1 MGHRA, CDR2 YSYEKL. This CDR3 has 14 residues. This CDR3 reads CASSRATGATEAFF. CDR3 DNA sequence: TGCGCCAGCAGCCGCGCGACAGGGGCCACTGAAGCTTTCTTT.

This sequence joins TRBV15 and TRBJ1-4; tentative D call: TRBD1 (5 bases). The CDR3 is 16 amino acids. The germline V gene has CDR1 LNHNV and CDR2 YYDKDF (reference sequence). V lost 0 bases and J 0 bases, leaving 8 bases between the germline ends. The CDR3 spells CATSREGLATNEKLFF. CDR3 nucleotide sequence: TGTGCCACCAGCAGAGAGGGGCTTGCAACTAATGAAAAACTGTTTTTT.

In nucleotides, the CDR3 is TGCGCCACCACCGGACCAGGCGGGAGGGGTAAAGATACGCAGTATTTT. Protein: CATTGPGGRGKDTQYF. The rearrangement uses TRBV5-1 and TRBJ2-3; the match to TRBD2 covers 9 bases. Germline loops: CDR1 SGHRS, CDR2 YFSETQ. This CDR3 region has 16 residues. V lost 9 bases to trimming and J lost 5 bases; unmatched junction nucleotides: 16.

The J gene is TRBJ2-7, the V gene TRBV28; D is possibly TRBD1 (6 bases). Trimming left V 4 bases short and J 4 bases short, with 23 bases between. The CDR3 spans 17 residues. CDR1 and CDR2 from the germline V gene are MDHEN and SYDVKM. Here the CDR3 reads CASSSTILQGMQYEQYF. The DNA for the CDR3 is TGTGCCAGCAGTTCGACTATTTTACAGGGTATGCAGTACGAGCAGTACTTC.

The chain links TRBV29-1 to TRBJ1-1; D unresolved. The CDR3 totals 13 residues. V was trimmed by 1 base and J by 7 bases, leaving 13 bases between them. Germline assignment: CDR1 SQVTM and CDR2 ANQGSEA. The CDR3 loop reads CSVEGIAGLEAFF. In DNA form, the CDR3 reads TGCAGCGTTGAAGGAATTGCCGGACTTGAAGCTTTCTTT.